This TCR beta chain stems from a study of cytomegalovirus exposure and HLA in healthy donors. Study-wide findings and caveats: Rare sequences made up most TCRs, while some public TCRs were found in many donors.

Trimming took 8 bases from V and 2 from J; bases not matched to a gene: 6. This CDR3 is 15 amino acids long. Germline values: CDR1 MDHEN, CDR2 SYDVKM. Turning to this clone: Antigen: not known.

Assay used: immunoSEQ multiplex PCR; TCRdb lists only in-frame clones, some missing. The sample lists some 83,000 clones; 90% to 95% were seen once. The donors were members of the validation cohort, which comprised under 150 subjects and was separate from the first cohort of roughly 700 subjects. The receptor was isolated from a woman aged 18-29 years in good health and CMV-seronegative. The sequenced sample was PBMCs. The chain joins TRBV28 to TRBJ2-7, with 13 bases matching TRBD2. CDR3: CASRPTSGRAYEQYF. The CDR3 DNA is TGTGCCAGCCGCCCCACTAGCGGGAGGGCCTACGAGCAGTACTTC.